This T cell receptor (beta chain) was identified in a study of blood T cell repertoires in COVID-19. Germline lookup yields CDR1 GTSNPN and CDR2 SVGIG (reference sequence). This CDR3 spans 15 amino acids. J lost 7 bases, V lost 2 bases, and 7 bases had no gene match. Measured with immunoSEQ multiplex PCR; TCRdb has only the in-frame clones, and not every one. This table holds under 75,000 clones, 76% found once. This TCR came from a woman of 80 years or more with acute or convalescent COVID-19. The rearrangement links TRBV30 to TRBJ2-3; 12 nucleotides agree with TRBD2. Sequencing input: peripheral blood. The CDR3 sequence: CAWSTLAGGLNTQYF. The CDR3 DNA reads TGTGCCTGGAGTACGCTAGCGGGAGGGTTAAATACGCAGTATTTT. Using reference TRBV30 and TRBJ2-3 for the parts outside the CDR3, the full variable domain is SQTIHQWPATLVQPVGSPLSLECTVEGTSNPNLYWYRQAAGRGLQLLFYSVGIGQISSEVPQNLSASRPQDRQFILSSKKLLLSDSGFYLCAWSTLAGGLNTQYFGPGTRLTVL.